Below, 32 T cell receptor beta chains from the same sample are listed, as sequenced in a study of T cell repertoires in cytomegalovirus infection. Their antigen targets remain unknown. TCRdb called the reads again in MiXCR, with one record for every CDR3 protein. The sample has about 830,000 distinct CDR3 sequences; 32% are singletons. The sample consisted of cultured CD8+ T cells from PBMCs, taken from culture after CMV antigen stimulation. The receptors originated from a human donor in good health (CMV status not recorded). Some clones in this sample may be carry-over from other donors' samples.

The V call is TRBV6-2 or TRBV6-3, the J call TRBJ2-5; 7 bases are shared with TRBD1. Germline lookup yields CDR1 MNHEY and CDR2 SVGEGT. The length of the CDR3 is 15 residues. The trim removed 7 bases at V and 3 bases at J, leaving 11 bases unmatched. The DNA of the CDR3 is TGTGCCAGCACCAAGGGGACAGCCTCAAAAGAGACCCAGTACTTC. It encodes CASTKGTASKETQYF.

The chain employs TRBV2 and TRBJ1-1; D remains unclear. The V end was cut by 10 bases, the J end by 3 bases, with 9 bases between. The CDR3 runs to 11 residues. The V gene's germline CDR1 is SNHLY and CDR2 FYNNEI. CDR3 DNA sequence: TGTGCCATAAACACCTACACTGAAGCTTTCTTT. Amino acid sequence: CAINTYTEAFF.

V usage is TRBV7-8 and J usage is TRBJ2-1, with 11 bases lining up with TRBD2. The CDR3 runs to 16 residues. J lost 7 bases, V lost 4 bases, and 9 bases had no gene match. The germline CDR1 and CDR2 sequences are SGHVS and FQNEAQ. DNA for the CDR3: TGTGCCAGCAGCTCGTTTAGCGGGGGGGAGTGGAATGAGCAGTTCTTC. Protein product: CASSSFSGGEWNEQFF.

The sample holds many counts of this clonotype. The chain has TRBV7-2 and TRBJ2-1; D may be TRBD1 or TRBD2 (5 bases each). The CDR3 covers 13 residues. Trimming pared 4 bases from V and 8 bases from J, leaving 12 bases between. Germline CDR1 is SGHTA and CDR2 is FQGNSA. The CDR3 reads CASSWDPSDEQFF. For the CDR3, the DNA is TGTGCCAGCAGCTGGGACCCCTCCGATGAGCAGTTCTTC.

A few counts support this clonotype. This chain links TRBV5-1 with TRBJ2-1; 9 bases align to TRBD2. The CDR3 is made up of 15 amino acids. CDR1 SGHRS and CDR2 YFSETQ come from the germline V gene. J was trimmed by 6 bases and V by 4 bases; bases with no gene match: 8. The CDR3 region is CASSLAAGGPNEQFF. The CDR3 DNA follows: TGCGCCAGCAGCCTCGCGGCGGGGGGGCCCAATGAGCAGTTCTTC.

This chain joins TRBV6-8 and TRBJ2-1; D not certain. V lost 0 bases to trimming and J lost 9 bases, with 6 bases between them. Looked up from germline, CDR1 is MNHGY and CDR2 is SAAAGT. CDR3 length: 12 residues. CDR3 sequence (DNA): TGTGCCAGCAGTTACTCGAAGACTGAGCAGTTCTTC. It yields the protein CASSYSKTEQFF.

The chain links TRBV27 to TRBJ1-2; 7 positions match TRBD1. After removal of 7 bases from V and 8 bases from J, the junction contained 10 bases not matched to a gene. This CDR3 spans 13 amino acids. Germline CDR1 and CDR2: MNHEY and SMNVEV (reference sequence). CDR3 nucleotides: TGTGCCAGCACCACAGGGGAACGCGGGGGCTACACCTTC. Amino acid sequence: CASTTGERGGYTF.

This clonotype has a handful of counts. The chain recombines TRBV27 with TRBJ2-4, with 9 bases aligning to TRBD1. Germline V lookup: CDR1 MNHEY, CDR2 SMNVEV (reference sequence). The CDR3 is made up of 15 amino acids. The J segment lost 6 bases and the V segment lost 5 bases, leaving 8 bases of the junction unmatched. The CDR3 coding sequence is TGTGCCAGCAGTGGGGGTATACAGGGGGCAAACATTCAGTACTTC. It specifies CASSGGIQGANIQYF.

The chain is built from TRBV5-1 and TRBJ2-7; 9 positions agree with TRBD2. CDR3 length equals 13 residues. The germline V gene has CDR1 SGHRS and CDR2 YFSETQ. Losses at the gene ends were 2 bases for V and 7 bases for J; bases not matched to a gene: 4. The chain's CDR3 is CASSFSGGPEQYV. As DNA, the CDR3 is TGCGCCAGCAGCTTTAGCGGGGGCCCTGAGCAGTACGTC.

CDR3: CASSEGYGGPGGYTF. The CDR3 coding sequence is TGTGCCAGCAGCGAGGGGTACGGCGGTCCGGGTGGCTACACCTTC. The V gene is TRBV13, the J gene TRBJ1-2; D might be TRBD1 (5 bases). Trimming stripped 5 bases from V and 7 bases from J, with 20 bases between. The CDR3 covers 15 residues. The germline gives CDR1 PRHDT, CDR2 FYEKMQ (reference sequence).

This chain connects TRBV6-1 to TRBJ2-3, with 7 bases fitting TRBD1. CDR3 length equals 13 residues. Germline V gene sequence: CDR1 MNHNS, CDR2 SASEGT. V gave up 6 bases and J gave up 9 bases; unmatched junction bases: 9. CDR3 sequence reads: CASSLGTARTQYF. DNA of the CDR3: TGTGCCAGCAGCCTTGGGACAGCTCGAACGCAGTATTTT.

J is TRBJ1-5 and V is TRBV12-3 or TRBV12-4; 7 bases are a match to TRBD1. CDR3 length: 15 amino acids. The J segment lost 3 bases and the V segment lost 7 bases, leaving 9 bases of the junction unmatched. CDR3 nucleotides: TGTGCCAGCATCCTAGACAGGGAGTTCAATCAGCCCCAGCATTTT. This sequence encodes CASILDREFNQPQHF.

Ten or more counts support this clonotype. The J gene is TRBJ2-1, the V gene TRBV7-8, with 13 bases identical to TRBD2. Per germline, CDR1 SGHVS and CDR2 FQNEAQ. This CDR3 spans 16 amino acids. The V segment lost 5 bases and the J segment 7 bases; nucleotides outside the gene matches: 8. The CDR3 spells CASSPRTSGGVNEQFF. The DNA of the CDR3 is TGTGCCAGCAGCCCACGGACTAGCGGGGGTGTAAATGAGCAGTTCTTC.

The chain links TRBV19 to TRBJ2-1, with a possible D match to TRBD1 (6 bases). CDR1 and CDR2 from the germline V gene are LNHDA and SQIVND (reference sequence). The CDR3 runs 14 residues. With 3 bases removed from V and 4 bases from J, the gap between germline ends came to 10 bases. The CDR3 nucleotides read TGTGCCAGTAGTATTCCTGGACAGTACAATGAGCAGTTCTTC. Amino acids: CASSIPGQYNEQFF.

V usage is TRBV12-3 or TRBV12-4 and J usage is TRBJ2-4; D tentatively fits TRBD1 or TRBD2 (6 bases each). The CDR3 is 20 amino acids. V lost 7 bases and J lost 2, with 30 bases in between. This chain's CDR3 is CASTGLVGQGGRQTKNIQYF. The CDR3 bases are TGTGCCAGCACCGGTTTGGTTGGGCAAGGGGGGCGCCAAACCAAAAACATTCAGTACTTC.

The CDR3 loop reads CASSGGAHSVPPDTQYF. The CDR3 DNA reads as TGTGCCAGCAGCGGCGGGGCGCATAGCGTCCCCCCAGATACGCAGTATTTT. This rearrangement joins TRBV5-4 to TRBJ2-3; tentative D call: TRBD2 (6 bases). The germline V and J ends were trimmed by 4 bases and 4 bases, with 22 bases remaining between them. The CDR3 has 17 residues. CDR1 and CDR2 from the germline V gene are SGHNT and YYREEE (reference sequence).

The chain joins TRBV7-3 to TRBJ2-7, with 9 bases identical to TRBD1. Germline assignment: CDR1 SGHTA and CDR2 FQGTGA. The V and J ends lost 0 bases and 4 bases, in that order; junction bases with no gene match: 1. The CDR3 has 14 amino acids. CDR3 DNA: TGTGCCAGCAGCTTAACGGACAGGGGTTACGAGCAGTACGTC. Its translation: CASSLTDRGYEQYV.

This clonotype was found many times. V gene TRBV19 combines with J gene TRBJ1-3; D ambiguous. CDR3 length: 17 residues. Germline CDR1 is LNHDA and CDR2 is SQIVND (reference sequence). V gave up 3 bases and J gave up 0 bases, with 15 bases separating them. In DNA, the CDR3 is TGTGCCAGTAGTATTTACCCACGATCAGTCTCTGGAAACACCATATATTTT. Protein: CASSIYPRSVSGNTIYF.

The rearrangement links TRBV2 to TRBJ2-3; 12 bases agree with TRBD2. The V gene's germline CDR1 is SNHLY and CDR2 FYNNEI. V trimming: 7 bases; J trimming: 0 bases; junction bases outside the gene matches: 5. CDR3 length equals 16 residues. The CDR3 reads CASTPLAGGSTDTQYF. DNA of the CDR3: TGTGCCAGCACCCCTCTAGCGGGGGGGAGCACAGATACGCAGTATTTT.

The J gene is TRBJ1-2, the V gene TRBV29-1; 8 bases fit TRBD1. This CDR3 comprises 14 residues. V lost 4 bases and J lost 4; bases outside the gene matches: 8. Germline CDR1 SQVTM, CDR2 ANQGSEA. CDR3 DNA: TGCAGCGTTGGCGGGACAGGACCCCCCTATGGCTACACCTTC. Protein: CSVGGTGPPYGYTF.

This clonotype was seen repeatedly, ten times or more. CDR3 nucleotides: TGTGCCAGCCTGAAAGGGGACAACACCGGGGAGCTGTTTTTT. This translates into CASLKGDNTGELFF. This rearrangement joins TRBV7-8 to TRBJ2-2, with D perhaps TRBD1 or TRBD2 (5 bases each). V was shortened by 8 bases and J by 2 bases, with 12 bases between the two germline ends. CDR3 length equals 14 residues. The V gene's germline CDR1 is SGHVS and CDR2 FQNEAQ.

This clonotype appeared a single time. The rearrangement joins TRBV4-2 to TRBJ2-2, with D possibly being TRBD2 (5 bases). CDR1 LGHNA and CDR2 YNFKEQ come from the germline V gene. CDR3 length: 14 residues. Trimming took off 4 bases at V and 7 bases at J, with 13 bases between the two ends. The CDR3 sequence: CASSPPSYGGELFF. CDR3 sequence (DNA): TGTGCCAGCAGCCCCCCTAGCTATGGCGGGGAGCTGTTTTTT.

V gene TRBV4-3 combines with J gene TRBJ2-2; TRBD1 is a possible D gene (6 bases). Per the germline V gene, CDR1 is LGHNA and CDR2 is YSLEER. The CDR3 spans 17 residues. Trimming cost V 2 bases and J 4 bases, with 17 bases left between them. CDR3: CASSQRGGARGTGELFF. Here the CDR3 DNA reads TGCGCCAGCAGCCAAAGAGGTGGGGCCAGGGGCACCGGGGAGCTGTTTTTT.

This clonotype was picked up one time. The chain links TRBV15 to TRBJ2-1; D unclear. This CDR3 has 11 amino acids. Germline CDR1 and CDR2: LNHNV and YYDKDF (reference sequence). Trimming stripped 7 bases from V and 5 bases from J, with 6 bases between. The CDR3: CATTGNNEQFF. CDR3 in DNA: TGTGCCACCACAGGTAACAATGAGCAGTTCTTC.

The rearrangement uses TRBV25-1 and TRBJ2-1; the D is unclear. V lost 2 bases and J 4 bases, leaving 12 bases between the germline ends. Germline V CDR1 and CDR2: MGHDK, SYGVNS. The CDR3 is made up of 15 amino acids. CDR3 amino acids: CASSEGRLQYNEQFF. The CDR3 DNA reads as TGTGCCAGCAGTGAAGGGCGACTCCAGTACAATGAGCAGTTCTTC. The full variable domain, its missing parts supplied by reference TRBV25-1 and TRBJ2-1, is EADIYQTPRYLVIGTGKKITLECSQTMGHDKMYWYQQDPGMELHLIHYSYGVNSTEKGDLSSESTVSRIRTEHFPLTLESARPSHTSQYLCASSEGRLQYNEQFFGPGTRLTVL.

This clonotype was detected a few times. At one of its ends the junction is not consistent with the germline gene, which may arise from a read error. The chain couples TRBV7-7 to TRBJ2-1; 7 bases align to TRBD1. Germline CDR1 is SSHAT and CDR2 is FNYEAQ (reference sequence). The CDR3 spans 13 residues. The chain's CDR3 is CASSPQQGIEQFF. The CDR3 DNA follows: TGTGCTAGCAGCCCACAACAGGGGATTGAGCAGTTCTTC.

This clonotype was seen more than once but under ten times. The chain joins TRBV27 to TRBJ2-5; 8 bases match TRBD2. The CDR3 contains 16 residues. The germline V gene encodes CDR1 MNHEY and CDR2 SMNVEV (reference sequence). Trimming removed 5 bases from V and 3 bases from J; junction bases left unmatched: 11. The chain's CDR3 is CASSPGGALGKETQYF. In nucleotides, the CDR3 is TGTGCCAGCAGTCCCGGGGGGGCCCTTGGCAAAGAGACCCAGTACTTC.

This chain links TRBV10-3 with TRBJ1-1; 7 nucleotides align to TRBD1. Losses at the gene ends were 0 bases for V and 1 base for J; bases not matched to a gene: 8. CDR3 length: 17 amino acids. The germline CDR1 and CDR2 sequences are ENHRY and SYGVKD. The DNA of the CDR3 is TGTGCCATCAGTGAGTCGACGACAGGGTGGGAGAACACTGAAGCTTTCTTT. This codes for CAISESTTGWENTEAFF.

This clonotype was observed a handful of times. This chain links TRBV7-9 with TRBJ2-7; 7 nucleotides agree with TRBD1. Germline trimming cut 5 bases from V and 2 bases from J; bases unmatched to any gene: 9. CDR1 SEHNR and CDR2 FQNEAQ come from the germline V gene (reference sequence). The CDR3 totals 15 residues. The CDR3 here is CASSPVRGPTYEQYV. The CDR3 DNA sequence: TGTGCCAGCAGCCCTGTTAGGGGGCCGACCTACGAGCAGTACGTC.

The chain couples TRBV7-9 to TRBJ1-2; D is perhaps TRBD1 (6 bases). In germline, CDR1 is SEHNR, CDR2 FQNEAQ (reference sequence). The CDR3 contains 15 residues. Trimming stripped 7 bases from V and 7 bases from J, with 22 bases between. The CDR3, as DNA: TGTGCCAGCATACCCCGGGGGGCCGGCGATGTTGGCTACACCTTC. Its translation: CASIPRGAGDVGYTF.

The chain is built from TRBV5-1 and TRBJ1-1, with D uncertain. Germline-derived CDR1 and CDR2 are SGHRS and YFSETQ. V lost 5 bases and J lost 8, with 16 bases in between. The CDR3 is 13 amino acids. CDR3 protein: CASRGSNLREAFF. Here the CDR3 DNA reads TGCGCCAGCAGAGGGAGCAACCTCCGGGAAGCTTTCTTT.

Only a few counts were recorded for this clonotype. The chain joins TRBV7-6 to TRBJ2-3; D not resolved. CDR1 and CDR2 from the germline V gene are SGHVS and FNYEAQ. V dropped 0 bases and J dropped 2 bases, with 6 bases sitting between them. The CDR3 is 14 amino acids. Here the CDR3 DNA reads TGTGCCAGCAGCTTAGCGGTCAACACAGATACGCAGTATTTT. Amino acids: CASSLAVNTDTQYF.